The 12 T cell receptor beta chains given below trace back to one sample, sequenced in a study of blood T cell repertoires in COVID-19. Here immunoSEQ multiplex PCR was the method, and the copy in TCRdb shows in-frame clones only, minus some. In the table there are 250,000 or so clones, approximately 83% of which are singletons. Sequenced input: PBMCs or T cells enriched from blood (not recorded which). The receptors originated from a man aged 45-60 years who had recovered from COVID-19.

The CDR3 nucleotides read TGTGCCAGCAGCTTCTCCGGGACAGCTGGCGGGACCTTC. Protein product: CASSFSGTAGGTF. The rearrangement joins TRBV5-4 to TRBJ1-2; 7 nucleotides agree with TRBD1. Trimming at V came to 2 bases and at J to 14 bases, leaving 12 bases not matched to a gene. Germline V CDR1 and CDR2: SGHNT, YYREEE (reference sequence). This CDR3 has 13 amino acids. The complete variable domain, with remaining parts taken from reference TRBV5-4 and TRBJ1-2, reads ETGVTQSPTHLIKTRGQQVTLRCSSQSGHNTVSWYQQALGQGPQFIFQYYREEENGRGNFPPRFSGLQFPNYSSELNVNALELDDSALYLCASSFSGTAGGTFGSGTRLTVV.

The rearrangement links TRBV3-1 (or the pseudogene TRBV3-2) to TRBJ2-5, with D hard to call. Trimming removed 1 base at V and 11 bases at J, with 8 bases between. The germline V gene encodes CDR1 LGHDT and CDR2 YNNKEL (reference sequence). The CDR3 totals 11 residues. CDR3 nucleotide sequence: TGTGCCAGCAGCCAAGTGGCTAGTCAGTACTTC. As protein: CASSQVASQYF.

The chain joins TRBV11-3 to TRBJ2-7, with 8 positions matching TRBD1. CDR1 SGHNT and CDR2 YENEEA come from the germline V gene. The V gene end was trimmed by 5 bases and the J gene end by 5 bases; junction bases not matched to a gene: 11. There are 15 residues in the CDR3. The DNA for the CDR3 is TGTGCCAGCAGCACCCGGACAGGGTATGGGGACGAGCAGTACTTC. Protein sequence: CASSTRTGYGDEQYF.

CDR3 in DNA: TGTGCCAGCAGTCAGGGACAGTACAATGAGCAGTTCTTC. Its translation: CASSQGQYNEQFF. The chain combines TRBV6-2 or TRBV6-3 with TRBJ2-1, with 7 bases lining up with TRBD1. CDR1 is MNHEY and CDR2 is SVGEGT in the germline V gene. The CDR3 is 13 amino acids. V lost 5 bases, J lost 4 bases, and 2 bases stayed unmatched.

The V and J genes are TRBV29-1 and TRBJ1-2; TRBD1 might be the D (6 bases). This CDR3 comprises 11 residues. The germline V gene has CDR1 SQVTM and CDR2 ANQGSEA. The V and J ends lost 7 bases and 7 bases respectively, with 13 bases between them. CDR3 region: CSASRDTGYTF. CDR3 DNA: TGCAGCGCCTCCCGGGACACTGGCTACACCTTC.

This chain connects TRBV7-3 to TRBJ2-7; the match to TRBD2 covers 7 bases. J was trimmed by 1 base and V by 2 bases; bases with no gene match: 5. The CDR3 extends over 15 amino acids. The germline CDR1 and CDR2 sequences are SGHTA and FQGTGA. CDR3 region: CASSLGEGRSYEQYF. In nucleotides, the CDR3 is TGTGCCAGCAGCTTAGGGGAGGGCCGATCCTACGAGCAGTACTTC.

This clone occurred once. J is TRBJ2-7 and V is TRBV5-1, with 14 bases fitting TRBD2. The germline V gene encodes CDR1 SGHRS and CDR2 YFSETQ. The CDR3 loop spans 17 amino acids. Trimming at V came to 3 bases and at J to 8 bases, leaving 13 bases not matched to a gene. CDR3 nucleotides: TGCGCCAGCAGCTCCGCCCCCGTCGGACTAGCGGGAGGTAAGCAGTACTTC. This encodes CASSSAPVGLAGGKQYF.

This clone has a single count. The rearrangement uses TRBV7-2 and TRBJ2-3, with a weak D call TRBD2 (5 bases). The CDR3 has 13 amino acids. Germline CDR1 SGHTA, CDR2 FQGNSA. Trimming pared 10 bases from V and 9 bases from J, leaving 20 bases between. The CDR3 DNA is TGTGCCACTGGGAGCGGCACTTCCCCAACGCAGTATTTT. Residues: CATGSGTSPTQYF. The full variable domain, its missing parts supplied by reference TRBV7-2 and TRBJ2-3, is GAGVSQSPSNKVTEKGKDVELRCDPISGHTALYWYRQSLGQGLEFLIYFQGNSAPDKSGLPSDRFSAERTGGSVSTLTIQRTQQEDSAVYLCATGSGTSPTQYFGPGTRLTVL.

The genes are TRBV6-5 and TRBJ1-6, with no clear D. The CDR3 length is 13 residues. Germline CDR1 MNHEY, CDR2 SVGAGI. Trimming stripped 9 bases from V and 9 bases from J, with 15 bases between. The DNA for the CDR3 is TGTGCCAGTTCCCCCGAGCGGCTTTCACCCCTCCACTTT. This encodes CASSPERLSPLHF.

V and J are TRBV5-1 and TRBJ2-5, with 8 bases aligning to TRBD1. The J segment lost 5 bases and the V segment lost 1 base, leaving 7 bases of the junction unmatched. The V gene's germline CDR1 is SGHRS and CDR2 YFSETQ. The CDR3 totals 15 residues. CDR3 amino acids: CASSLFRGQVETQYF. As DNA, the CDR3 is TGCGCCAGCAGCTTGTTCAGGGGGCAAGTGGAGACCCAGTACTTC.

This chain connects TRBV5-4 to TRBJ2-2; unclear D gene. Germline V CDR1 and CDR2: SGHNT, YYREEE (reference sequence). Deletions cut 3 bases from V and 8 bases from J, with 5 bases between. The CDR3 consists of 11 residues. CDR3 in amino acids: CASSSIGELFF. The CDR3 coding sequence is TGTGCCAGCAGCTCTATAGGGGAGCTGTTTTTT.

The genes are TRBV29-1 and TRBJ2-3, with D possibly matching TRBD2 (7 bases). Trimming pared 8 bases from V and 3 bases from J, leaving 21 bases between. CDR1 is SQVTM and CDR2 is ANQGSEA in the germline V gene. This CDR3 has 15 amino acids. The CDR3 region has the DNA TGCAGCTATGGGGGCGGGAGTTCCGGGACAGATACGCAGTATTTT. Protein: CSYGGGSSGTDTQYF.